What follows are 10 T cell receptor beta chains derived from one specimen sequenced in a study of cytomegalovirus exposure and HLA in healthy donors. The PCR was carried out with 60 Vbeta primers and 13 Jbeta primers. Assay used: immunoSEQ multiplex PCR; TCRdb lists only in-frame clones, some missing. The table lists 80,000 to 95,000 clones, roughly two thirds of them singletons. Sequenced material: PBMCs. These receptors came from a woman aged 30 to 39 in good health and CMV-seronegative.

This clone was observed a handful of times. The chain links TRBV7-7 to TRBJ2-2, with D uncertain. The germline V gene encodes CDR1 SSHAT and CDR2 FNYEAQ (reference sequence). Trimming left V 5 bases short and J 4 bases short, with 8 bases between. The CDR3 spans 13 residues. The CDR3 region has the DNA TGTGCCAGCAGCCCTCCGCGCACCGGGGAGCTGTTTTTT. Translation: CASSPPRTGELFF.

This chain joins TRBV5-1 and TRBJ1-2; D is unresolved. Germline loops: CDR1 SGHRS, CDR2 YFSETQ. The length of the CDR3 is 13 residues. The V end lost 1 base, the J end lost 4 bases, and 8 bases lay between the germline ends. The CDR3 DNA reads as TGCGCCAGCAGCTTGTCGCAGGCCTATGGCTACACCTTC. Amino acid sequence: CASSLSQAYGYTF. The complete variable domain, with remaining parts taken from reference TRBV5-1 and TRBJ1-2, reads KAGVTQTPRYLIKTRGQQVTLSCSPISGHRSVSWYQQTPGQGLQFLFEYFSETQRNKGNFPGRFSGRQFSNSRSEMNVSTLELGDSALYLCASSLSQAYGYTFGSGTRLTVV.

The chain uses TRBV9 and TRBJ2-3, with D uncertain. Germline assignment: CDR1 SGDLS and CDR2 YYNGEE. The CDR3 covers 13 residues. The V and J ends lost 0 bases and 3 bases respectively, with 5 bases between them. The CDR3 region has the DNA TGTGCCAGCAGCGTAGGTCAGACAGATACGCAGTATTTT. Amino acid sequence: CASSVGQTDTQYF.

V is TRBV20-1 and J is TRBJ2-5; maybe TRBD2 (5 bases). Germline V gives CDR1 DFQATT, CDR2 SNEGSKA (reference sequence). The CDR3 sequence is 11 residues long. V was shortened by 6 bases and J by 3 bases, with 8 bases between the two germline ends. The CDR3 here is CSAKGEETQYF. The CDR3 nucleotides are TGCAGTGCGAAGGGAGAAGAGACCCAGTACTTC.

This clone was seen just once. The V and J genes are TRBV2 and TRBJ2-2, with TRBD1 identical over 8 bases. The CDR3 spans 14 residues. V dropped 5 bases and J dropped 7; count of bases not matched to a gene: 6. CDR1 SNHLY and CDR2 FYNNEI come from the germline V gene. CDR3 protein: CASSYQGAGGELFF. CDR3 nucleotides: TGTGCCAGCAGTTACCAGGGGGCGGGCGGGGAGCTGTTTTTT.

The chain combines TRBV11-2 with TRBJ2-7, with D possibly being TRBD1 (6 bases). The V gene's germline CDR1 is SGHAT and CDR2 FQNNGV. V lost 4 bases, J lost 5 bases, and 21 bases lay in between. The CDR3 contains 16 residues. CDR3 amino acids: CASSSLTGKRRNEQYF. CDR3 coding DNA: TGTGCCAGCAGCTCGTTAACAGGGAAGAGGAGAAACGAGCAGTACTTC.

V is TRBV5-4 and J is TRBJ2-1, with D possibly TRBD2 on 6 matching bases. Germline V lookup: CDR1 SGHNT, CDR2 YYREEE (reference sequence). V lost 1 base and J 5 bases, leaving 7 bases between the germline ends. The CDR3 has 13 residues. The CDR3 region has the DNA TGTGCCAGCAGCTTGACTAGCAACAATGAGCAGTTCTTC. Its translation: CASSLTSNNEQFF.

The chain is built from TRBV11-3 and TRBJ2-1; 7 bases line up with TRBD2. V was pared by 1 base and J by 10 bases, with 4 bases of the junction left unmatched. This CDR3 contains 13 residues. The germline gives CDR1 SGHNT, CDR2 YENEEA. The chain's CDR3 is CASSLVIAGEQFF. CDR3 bases: TGTGCCAGCAGCTTAGTTATAGCGGGCGAGCAGTTCTTC. The full variable domain, its missing parts supplied by reference TRBV11-3 and TRBJ2-1, is EAGVVQSPRYKIIEKKQPVAFWCNPISGHNTLYWYLQNLGQGPELLIRYENEEAVDDSQLPKDRFSAERLKGVDSTLKIQPAELGDSAVYLCASSLVIAGEQFFGPGTRLTVL.

The chain recombines TRBV6-1 with TRBJ2-4, with 10 bases that match TRBD1. With V trimmed by 8 bases and J by 8 bases, 9 bases remained unmatched. Germline V lookup: CDR1 MNHNS, CDR2 SASEGT. The CDR3 spans 14 residues. As DNA, the CDR3 is TGTGCCAGCGCAGCCGGGACAGGGGCGGACATTCAGTACTTC. Protein: CASAAGTGADIQYF.

V and J are TRBV9 and TRBJ2-3; D possibly corresponds to TRBD2 (5 bases). Per the germline V gene, CDR1 is SGDLS and CDR2 is YYNGEE. The CDR3 has 15 amino acids. With 0 bases removed from V and 1 base from J, the gap between germline ends came to 9 bases. The CDR3 coding sequence is TGTGCCAGCAGCGTAGTGGGTAGCGGCACAGATACGCAGTATTTT. This translates into CASSVVGSGTDTQYF. The whole variable domain, remainder taken from reference TRBV9 and TRBJ2-3, is DSGVTQTPKHLITATGQRVTLRCSPRSGDLSVYWYQQSLDQGLQFLIQYYNGEERAKGNILERFSAQQFPDLHSELNLSSLELGDSALYFCASSVVGSGTDTQYFGPGTRLTVL.